These 11 T cell receptor beta chains share one sample of origin, sequenced in a study of blood T cells in healthy people across ages. Alongside a J-beta primer mix, a sample-barcoded 5' primer served in a second PCR lasting roughly 7 to 12 cycles. Via MiXCR, TCRdb re-called the 5' RACE reads, giving one row per CDR3 protein. The top ten clones hold approximately 13% of a sample with over 500,000 distinct CDR3 sequences, 52% of them seen once. The source material was blood. The receptors here all came from a woman older than 75 in good health.

The chain joins TRBV3-1 to TRBJ2-7, with TRBD2 identical over 12 bases. V was clipped by 2 bases and J by 2 bases; unmatched bases: 7. Looked up from germline, CDR1 is LGHDT and CDR2 is YNNKEL (reference sequence). The CDR3 loop spans 17 amino acids. CDR3 sequence reads: CASSQPGLAGITYEQYF. CDR3 sequence (DNA): TGTGCCAGCAGCCAACCCGGACTAGCGGGAATTACCTACGAGCAGTACTTC.

The V gene is TRBV5-1, the J gene TRBJ2-5; perhaps TRBD2 as D (7 bases). Germline assignment: CDR1 SGHRS and CDR2 YFSETQ. The CDR3 runs to 13 residues. V lost 7 bases to trimming and J lost 11 bases, with 21 bases between them. CDR3 region: CASARPGGNEQYF. The CDR3 DNA reads as TGCGCCAGCGCACGGCCGGGGGGCAATGAGCAGTACTTC.

CDR3 region: CASSVEGGDNSPLHF. As DNA, the CDR3 is TGTGCCAGCAGCGTAGAGGGCGGTGATAATTCACCCCTCCACTTT. The V gene is TRBV9, the J gene TRBJ1-6; D not certain. Trimming took off 0 bases at V and 5 bases at J, with 9 bases between the two ends. Germline V CDR1 and CDR2: SGDLS, YYNGEE. This CDR3 region has 15 residues.

This clonotype was observed a few times. This chain connects TRBV12-3 or TRBV12-4 to TRBJ2-1; D possibly corresponds to TRBD2 (5 bases). V lost 6 bases and J 5 bases, leaving 14 bases between the germline ends. The CDR3 spans 14 residues. The CDR3 bases are TGTGCCAGCAGGCCGGACTCGAAGAACAATGAGCAGTTCTTC. It yields the protein CASRPDSKNNEQFF.

The chain joins TRBV29-1 to TRBJ2-4; D is unclear. Trimming stripped 7 bases from V and 0 bases from J, with 10 bases between. The CDR3 contains 13 residues. CDR1 SQVTM and CDR2 ANQGSEA come from the germline V gene. CDR3 nucleotide sequence: TGCAGCGCCACACAAGAAGCCAAAAACATTCAGTACTTC. It codes for CSATQEAKNIQYF. Full variable domain (rest looked up from reference TRBV29-1 and TRBJ2-4): SAVISQKPSRDICQRGTSLTIQCQVDSQVTMMFWYRQQPGQSLTLIATANQGSEATYESGFVIDKFPISRPNLTFSTLTVSNMSPEDSSIYLCSATQEAKNIQYFGAGTRLSVL.

The J gene is TRBJ2-5, the V gene TRBV3-1; D is possibly TRBD1 (6 bases). V lost 1 base and J 2 bases, leaving 8 bases between the germline ends. Per the germline V gene, CDR1 is LGHDT and CDR2 is YNNKEL (reference sequence). The CDR3 contains 14 residues. CDR3 amino acids: CASSQGTAQETQYF. CDR3 nucleotide sequence: TGTGCCAGCAGCCAAGGGACAGCGCAAGAGACCCAGTACTTC.

The rearrangement uses TRBV24-1 and TRBJ2-1, with D tentatively TRBD1 (6 bases). Trimming took off 2 bases at V and 0 bases at J, with 10 bases between the two ends. This CDR3 is 16 amino acids long. Germline-derived CDR1 and CDR2 are KGHDR and SFDVKD. In DNA, the CDR3 is TGTGCCACCAGTGATTCAGGGGTCAGCTCCTACAATGAGCAGTTCTTC. Protein: CATSDSGVSSYNEQFF.

This chain uses TRBV3-1 with TRBJ2-5; D remains ambiguous. The CDR3 has 14 amino acids. Trimming took off 0 bases at V and 4 bases at J, with 9 bases between the two ends. Germline CDR1 reads LGHDT; CDR2 reads YNNKEL (reference sequence). The CDR3 nucleotides are TGTGCCAGCAGCCAAGATACCAGTCTAGAGACCCAGTACTTC. Encoded protein: CASSQDTSLETQYF.

This clonotype was observed a few times. This chain connects TRBV4-2 to TRBJ2-7, with D perhaps TRBD1 or TRBD2 (5 bases each). The V end was cut by 0 bases, the J end by 3 bases, with 18 bases between. This CDR3 spans 17 amino acids. CDR1 LGHNA and CDR2 YNFKEQ come from the germline V gene. The CDR3 sequence: CASSQDLGERLFYEQYF. The CDR3 DNA follows: TGTGCCAGCAGCCAAGATCTAGGGGAGCGGCTTTTCTACGAGCAGTACTTC.

This chain links TRBV29-1 with TRBJ2-5, with TRBD2 identical over 7 bases. V shed 7 bases, J shed 7 bases, and the junction held 9 bases outside the gene matches. The germline V gene encodes CDR1 SQVTM and CDR2 ANQGSEA. The CDR3 extends over 12 amino acids. The CDR3 bases are TGCAGCGGAGACCGGGGGGTGGGGACCCAGTACTTC. This gives the protein CSGDRGVGTQYF.

This clonotype was counted ten times or more. This chain connects TRBV28 to TRBJ2-3, with 14 nucleotides matching TRBD2. The CDR3 extends over 19 amino acids. After removal of 5 bases from V and 2 bases from J, the junction contained 12 bases not matched to a gene. The germline V gene has CDR1 MDHEN and CDR2 SYDVKM. CDR3 amino acids: CASSVGRLAGGPPTDTQYF. CDR3 DNA: TGTGCCAGCAGTGTGGGCCGACTAGCGGGGGGGCCCCCCACAGATACGCAGTATTTT.